These T cell receptor beta chains were read from a single sample in a study of cytomegalovirus exposure and HLA in healthy donors. Repertoires were generated with immunoSEQ multiplex PCR, while TCRdb's copy carries only in-frame clones and drops some. This table has almost 200,000 clones, 70% to 80% appearing once. Sequenced material: PBMCs. The receptors stem from a man younger than 45 in good health and CMV-seronegative. The CDR3 runs from the conserved cysteine through the conserved F or W.

>TRBV9|TRBJ2-3
CASSSNDRDRQYF
>TRBV7-9|TRBJ1-3
CASSLYYRAGDSGNTIYF
>TRBV4-2|TRBJ2-7
CASSQTLAGTTSYEQYF
>TRBV19|TRBJ2-5
CASSPWDRQETQYF
>TRBV28|TRBJ2-1
CASRSDGKYNEQFF
>TRBV6-5|TRBJ2-7
CASSYYGTSGSYEQYF
>TRBV19|TRBJ2-1
CASNHRTGSSYNEQFF
>TRBV30|TRBJ1-1
CAWGSVTEAFF
>TRBV7-3|TRBJ2-7
CASSPGTGSYEQYF
>TRBV4-1|TRBJ2-3
CAGSQDLGGYTQYF
>TRBV9|TRBJ2-7
CASSASGGTGTYEQYF
>TRBV7-9|TRBJ2-7
CASSPSLAGDYYEQYF
>TRBV4-1|TRBJ2-7
CASSQPNPGLAGVLYEQYF
>TRBV6-5|TRBJ2-7
CASSPTGSPTYEQYF
>TRBV5-1|TRBJ1-1
CASSGGGLGGEAFF
>TRBV25-1|TRBJ1-3
CASSGTGAGNTIYF
>TRBV5-4|TRBJ1-2
CASSLGTLLYYGYTF
>TRBV5-6|TRBJ2-3
CASSLTGTDTQYF
>TRBV6-5|TRBJ1-5
CASSDQGSGQPQHF
>TRBV6-5|TRBJ2-5
CASSNRGTSGRVLHF
>TRBV5-1|TRBJ2-2
CASRLGMGLPGELFF
>TRBV27|TRBJ2-7
CASSGEFVLAGDDYEQYF
>TRBV5-1|TRBJ1-4
CASSLLGGAGEKLFF
>TRBV28|TRBJ2-7
CASSGKGGGEQYF
>TRBV6-1|TRBJ1-4
CASRTGLEKLFF
>TRBV7-9|TRBJ1-1
CAITGDPTEAFF
>TRBV5-6|TRBJ1-1
CASRTEEANTEAFF
>TRBV5-6|TRBJ2-1
CASSLGKGEFF
>TRBV5-1|TRBJ2-4
CASRVDSLAKNIQYF
>TRBV7-9|TRBJ1-1
CASSPQGEGPPFF
>TRBV2|TRBJ2-2
CASSALSHGELFF
>TRBV5-1|TRBJ2-7
CASQVGTSSYEQYF
>TRBV18|TRBJ2-3
CASSPPKRTDTQYF
>TRBV6-1|TRBJ1-2
CASSEVEGARYGYTF
>TRBV7-3|TRBJ2-1
CASSRGTSGMGSVNEQFF
>TRBV7-3|TRBJ1-1
CASSPGRGRMNTEAFF
>TRBV5-4|TRBJ2-7
CASSLAVSGNYEQYF
>TRBV5-4|TRBJ2-5
CASRQLAGGETQYF
>TRBV5-5|TRBJ2-7
CASRRASGSYEQYF
>TRBV19|TRBJ1-2
CASSTARQSYGYTF
>TRBV27|TRBJ2-3
CASSFGLAGDTQYF
>TRBV5-4|TRBJ2-7
CASSLAGQGRFEQYF
>TRBV2|TRBJ1-5
CASTQGNQPQHF
>TRBV30|TRBJ1-1
CAWSTWAGTGGSTEAFF
>TRBV5-5|TRBJ1-4
CASSLDRGGEKLFF
>TRBV27|TRBJ2-1
CATSLGEGGYNEQFF
>TRBV5-1|TRBJ1-3
CASSLLGASGTGTGNTIYF
>TRBV6-1|TRBJ2-7
CASRLRGGTYEQYF
>TRBV7-3|TRBJ2-1
CASSPIFGDGANEQFF
>TRBV7-6|TRBJ2-5
CASSRDSEETQYF